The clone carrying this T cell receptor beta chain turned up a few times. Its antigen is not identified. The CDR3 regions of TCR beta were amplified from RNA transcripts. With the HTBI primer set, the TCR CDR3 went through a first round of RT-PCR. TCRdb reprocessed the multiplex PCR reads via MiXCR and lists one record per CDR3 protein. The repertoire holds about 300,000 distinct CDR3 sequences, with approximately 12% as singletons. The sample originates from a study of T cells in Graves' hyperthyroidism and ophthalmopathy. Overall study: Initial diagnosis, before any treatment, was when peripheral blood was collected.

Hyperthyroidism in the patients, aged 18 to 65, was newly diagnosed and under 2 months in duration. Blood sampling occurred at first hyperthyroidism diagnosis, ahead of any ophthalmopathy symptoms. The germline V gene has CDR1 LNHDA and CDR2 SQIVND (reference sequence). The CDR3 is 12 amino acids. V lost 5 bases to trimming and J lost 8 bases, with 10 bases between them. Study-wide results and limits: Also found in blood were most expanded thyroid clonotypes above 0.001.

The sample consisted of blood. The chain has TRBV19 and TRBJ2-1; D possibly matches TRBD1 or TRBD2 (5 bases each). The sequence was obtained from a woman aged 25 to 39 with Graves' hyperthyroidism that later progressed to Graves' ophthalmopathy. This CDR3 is CASSVGGYEQFF. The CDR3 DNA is TGTGCCAGTAGTGTTGGGGGATATGAGCAGTTCTTC.